The TCR beta chain described here comes from a study of cytomegalovirus exposure and HLA in healthy donors. Study in general: An analysis done earlier identified 95 million to 140 million unique TCR beta sequences from approximately 170 million T cells. Study results and caveats: TCR beta chain V- and J-gene trimming was linked, in a later analysis, to a missense variant in DCLRE1C. TCR beta sequences reportedly predicted most subjects' HLA-A and HLA-B alleles accurately. TCR beta chains numbering some 160 were designated cytomegalovirus-associated.

The sample holds a few counts of this clone. Its target is unknown. Amplification used 60 Vbeta primers and 13 Jbeta primers. The method was immunoSEQ multiplex PCR; TCRdb's version includes in-frame clones alone and lacks a portion of them. The sample lists about 76,000 clones, about 69% occurring once. Sequenced input: PBMCs. The receptor was isolated from a middle-aged woman in good health and CMV-seropositive.

The CDR3 here is CASSLAGEPYGYTF. The CDR3 DNA is TGTGCCAGCAGCTTGGCGGGGGAGCCCTATGGCTACACCTTC. The J gene is TRBJ1-2, the V gene TRBV5-6; a possible D gene is TRBD1 (5 bases). V lost 0 bases and J lost 4, with 10 bases in between. The CDR3 contains 14 residues. CDR1 is SGHDT, CDR2 YYEEEE, per germline.